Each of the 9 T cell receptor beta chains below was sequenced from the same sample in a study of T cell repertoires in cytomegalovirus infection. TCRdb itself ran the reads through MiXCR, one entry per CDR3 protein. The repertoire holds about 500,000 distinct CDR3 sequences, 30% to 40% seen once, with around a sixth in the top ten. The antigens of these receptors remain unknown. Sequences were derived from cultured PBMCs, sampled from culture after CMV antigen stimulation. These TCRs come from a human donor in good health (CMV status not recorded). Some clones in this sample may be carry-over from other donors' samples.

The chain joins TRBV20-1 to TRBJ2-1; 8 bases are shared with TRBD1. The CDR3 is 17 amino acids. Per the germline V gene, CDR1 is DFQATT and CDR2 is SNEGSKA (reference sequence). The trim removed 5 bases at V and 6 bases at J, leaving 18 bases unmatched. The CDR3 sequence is CSAGLDRAKLRSNEQFF. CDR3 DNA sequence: TGCAGTGCTGGCCTGGACAGGGCCAAACTGAGAAGCAATGAGCAGTTCTTC.

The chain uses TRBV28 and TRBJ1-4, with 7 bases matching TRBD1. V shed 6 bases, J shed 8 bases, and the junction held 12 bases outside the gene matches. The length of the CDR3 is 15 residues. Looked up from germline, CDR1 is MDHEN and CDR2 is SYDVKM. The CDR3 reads CASSLTGAAGEKLFF. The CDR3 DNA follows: TGTGCCAGCAGCCTCACAGGGGCTGCAGGGGAAAAACTGTTTTTT. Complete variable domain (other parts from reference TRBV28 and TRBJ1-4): DVKVTQSSRYLVKRTGEKVFLECVQDMDHENMFWYRQDPGLGLRLIYFSYDVKMKEKGDIPEGYSVSREKKERFSLILESASTNQTSMYLCASSLTGAAGEKLFFGSGTQLSVL.

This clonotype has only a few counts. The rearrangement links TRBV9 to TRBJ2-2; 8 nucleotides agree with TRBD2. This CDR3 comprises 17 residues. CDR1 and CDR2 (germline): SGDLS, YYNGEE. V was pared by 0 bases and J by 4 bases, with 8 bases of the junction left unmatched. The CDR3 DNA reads TGTGCCAGCAGCGTAGCTCTCGCGGGAGGTCCCACCGGGGAGCTGTTTTTT. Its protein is CASSVALAGGPTGELFF.

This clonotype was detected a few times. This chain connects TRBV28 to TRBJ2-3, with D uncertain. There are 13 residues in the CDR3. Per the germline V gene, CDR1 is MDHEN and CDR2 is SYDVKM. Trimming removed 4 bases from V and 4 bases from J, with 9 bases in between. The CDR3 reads CASSSPLPDTQYF. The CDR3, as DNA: TGTGCCAGCAGTTCGCCCCTCCCAGATACGCAGTATTTT.

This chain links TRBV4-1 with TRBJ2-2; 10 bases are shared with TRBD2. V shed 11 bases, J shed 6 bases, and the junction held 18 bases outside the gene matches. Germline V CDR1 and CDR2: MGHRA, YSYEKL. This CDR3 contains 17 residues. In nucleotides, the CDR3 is TGCGCCGCCAAGGCGGGCAGAGAGCGGGAGGGCCCCGGGGAGCTGTTTTTT. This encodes CAAKAGREREGPGELFF.

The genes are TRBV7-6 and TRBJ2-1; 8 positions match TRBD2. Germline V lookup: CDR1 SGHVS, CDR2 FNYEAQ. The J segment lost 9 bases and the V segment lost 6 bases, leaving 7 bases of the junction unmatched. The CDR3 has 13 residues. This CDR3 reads CASRGAGGGEQFF. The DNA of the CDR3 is TGTGCCAGCAGAGGGGCGGGAGGCGGTGAGCAGTTCTTC.

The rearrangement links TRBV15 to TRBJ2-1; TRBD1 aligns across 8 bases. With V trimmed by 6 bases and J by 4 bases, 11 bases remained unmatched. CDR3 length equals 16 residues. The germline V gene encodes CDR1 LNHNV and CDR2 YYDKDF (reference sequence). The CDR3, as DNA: TGTGCCACCAGATCGCCCTCGGGACAGGAGTACAATGAGCAGTTCTTC. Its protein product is CATRSPSGQEYNEQFF.

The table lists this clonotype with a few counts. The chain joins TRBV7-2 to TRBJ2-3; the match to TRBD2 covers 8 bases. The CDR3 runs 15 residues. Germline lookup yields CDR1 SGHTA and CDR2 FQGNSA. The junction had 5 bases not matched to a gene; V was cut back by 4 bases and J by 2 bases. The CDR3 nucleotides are TGTGCCAGCAGCTCTAGCGGGCTATACACAGATACGCAGTATTTT. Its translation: CASSSSGLYTDTQYF.

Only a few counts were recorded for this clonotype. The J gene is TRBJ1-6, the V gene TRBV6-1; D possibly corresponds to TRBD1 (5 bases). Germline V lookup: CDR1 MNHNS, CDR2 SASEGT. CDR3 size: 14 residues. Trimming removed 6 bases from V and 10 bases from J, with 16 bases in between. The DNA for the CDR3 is TGTGCCAGCAGCTCAAGAGGGGTTGGATCACCCCTCCACTTT. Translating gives CASSSRGVGSPLHF.